The 18 T cell receptor beta chains presented below share a single source sample, sequenced in a study of cytomegalovirus exposure and HLA in healthy donors (dated by TCRdb to about 2017). Libraries were built with the immunoSEQ multiplex PCR assay. The multiplex PCR relied on a mix of 60 forward primers for TCR Vbeta segments and 13 reverse primers for TCR Jbeta segments. TCRdb limited this immuneACCESS table to in-frame rearrangements with V and J called. A share of clones is missing; checked studies link under half to unresolved V genes, and the rest is unexplained. The sample table holds about 140,000 clones, of which approximately 84% were seen once. The leading ten clones occupy 1.4% of the sample. The specimen sequenced was PBMCs. The source of these receptors is a man under 40 in good health and CMV-seropositive.

The V call is TRBV7-2, the J call TRBJ1-1; no clear D gene. The CDR3 covers 13 residues. Germline V CDR1 and CDR2: SGHTA, FQGNSA. V lost 2 bases and J lost 8, with 12 bases in between. CDR3 DNA sequence: TGTGCCAGCAGCTTATGGGGAGGGTCGGAAGCTTTCTTT. Residues: CASSLWGGSEAFF.

The chain has TRBV7-9 and TRBJ1-3; tentatively, D is TRBD1 (6 bases). In germline, CDR1 is SEHNR, CDR2 FQNEAQ (reference sequence). This CDR3 is built from 15 residues. Between the trimmed V and J ends, which lost 5 bases and 2 bases, there was a span of 13 bases. The CDR3: CASSLGTRTGNTIYF. CDR3 nucleotide sequence: TGTGCCAGCAGCCTTGGGACACGTACTGGAAACACCATATATTTT.

The rearrangement links TRBV21-1 to TRBJ2-7; the table assigns TRBD2, which was not confirmed against the DNA. TRBV21-1 is labeled a pseudogene. The CDR3 extends over 11 amino acids. The CDR3 loop reads CASTILYEQYF. The CDR3 DNA reads as TGTGCCAGCACCATACTTTACGAGCAGTACTTC.

The genes are TRBV7-9 and TRBJ2-5, with D possibly TRBD1 on 5 matching bases. The tail of the sequence fits TRBJ2-7 better, so the J call may be wrong. The CDR3 sequence is 15 residues long. Germline lookup yields CDR1 SEHNR and CDR2 FQNEAQ (reference sequence). The CDR3 nucleotides are TGTGCCAGCAGCTTAGTTCGACAGCTGGCGGACGAGCAGTACTTC. It encodes CASSLVRQLADEQYF.

This clone was detected once. The gene calls are TRBV29-1 and TRBJ2-3; possible D gene TRBD1, 8 bases. The CDR3 extends over 15 amino acids. V was trimmed by 1 base and J by 4 bases, leaving 15 bases between them. Looked up from germline, CDR1 is SQVTM and CDR2 is ANQGSEA. DNA for the CDR3: TGCAGCGTTGAAGGACAGGGGAGGGGCCCAGATACGCAGTATTTT. It encodes CSVEGQGRGPDTQYF.

This chain uses TRBV19 with TRBJ1-1; D not certain. Germline CDR1 LNHDA, CDR2 SQIVND (reference sequence). The CDR3 sequence is 12 residues long. Trimming stripped 3 bases from V and 5 bases from J, with 7 bases between. CDR3 in amino acids: CASSMRQTEAFF. The CDR3 coding sequence is TGTGCCAGTAGTATGAGGCAGACTGAAGCTTTCTTT.

This rearrangement joins TRBV28 to TRBJ1-1, with TRBD1 matching 8 bases. V lost 5 bases and J lost 5; bases outside the gene matches: 7. Germline V gene lookup returns CDR1 MDHEN and CDR2 SYDVKM. The CDR3 is made up of 14 amino acids. CDR3 coding DNA: TGTGCCAGCAGTGTACAGGGGGGTTGGACTGAAGCTTTCTTT. Its protein is CASSVQGGWTEAFF.

The chain recombines TRBV11-3 with TRBJ2-7; tentatively, D is TRBD1 (5 bases). The CDR3 is 14 amino acids. V was clipped by 2 bases and J by 0 bases, with 8 bases between them. Germline V gene sequence: CDR1 SGHNT, CDR2 YENEEA. Written as DNA, the CDR3 is TGTGCCAGCAGCTTAAAAGGGGACTCCTACGAGCAGTACTTC. Translated, it gives CASSLKGDSYEQYF.

The chain carries TRBV7-2 and TRBJ2-3, with 9 bases that match TRBD2. The CDR3 is made up of 15 amino acids. Germline V gene lookup returns CDR1 SGHTA and CDR2 FQGNSA. V lost 4 bases, J lost 4 bases, and 6 bases stayed unmatched. As DNA, the CDR3 is TGTGCCAGCAGCTCCCTGGGACTAGCTTCAGATACGCAGTATTTT. It yields the protein CASSSLGLASDTQYF.

This chain links TRBV7-6 with TRBJ2-1; 11 nucleotides line up with TRBD2. Germline values: CDR1 SGHVS, CDR2 FNYEAQ. The CDR3 has 17 residues. V trimming: 5 bases; J trimming: 3 bases; junction bases outside the gene matches: 9. CDR3 in DNA: TGTGCCAGCAGCCAATTACTAGCGGGAGCTTACTACAATGAGCAGTTCTTC. This sequence encodes CASSQLLAGAYYNEQFF. The whole variable domain, remainder taken from reference TRBV7-6 and TRBJ2-1, is GAGVSQSPRYKVTKRGQDVALRCDPISGHVSLYWYRQALGQGPEFLTYFNYEAQQDKSGLPNDRFSAERPEGSISTLTIQRTEQRDSAMYRCASSQLLAGAYYNEQFFGPGTRLTVL.

The CDR3 loop reads CASRDGGTGNTIYF. The CDR3, as DNA: TGTGCCAGCAGGGACGGGGGAACTGGAAACACCATATATTTT. The gene calls are TRBV6-1 and TRBJ1-3; possibly TRBD1 for D (5 bases). V lost 6 bases and J lost 2, with 11 bases in between. There are 14 residues in the CDR3. Per the germline V gene, CDR1 is MNHNS and CDR2 is SASEGT.

This chain uses TRBV5-4 with TRBJ2-7, with D possibly TRBD1 on 5 matching bases. The CDR3 runs to 13 residues. The germline V gene has CDR1 SGHNT and CDR2 YYREEE (reference sequence). V was trimmed by 3 bases and J by 1 base, leaving 8 bases between them. CDR3 residues: CASSSTVSYEQYF. The CDR3 DNA reads TGTGCCAGCAGCTCGACAGTGTCCTACGAGCAGTACTTC.

The chain employs TRBV28 and TRBJ2-7, with a tentative D call TRBD2 (5 bases). V lost 4 bases and J 4 bases, leaving 11 bases between the germline ends. The CDR3 runs 13 residues. Germline V gene data show CDR1 as MDHEN and CDR2 as SYDVKM. Here the CDR3 DNA reads TGTGCCAGCAGTTCCCCGGGATTTTACGAGCAGTACTTC. Its translation: CASSSPGFYEQYF.

In its sample, this clone was seen once. V gene TRBV11-2 combines with J gene TRBJ1-2, with D unclear. The CDR3 length is 11 residues. The V gene lost 4 bases and the J gene lost 8 bases, with 8 bases spanning the gap. Germline values: CDR1 SGHAT, CDR2 FQNNGV. The CDR3 region has the DNA TGTGCCAGCAGCTCCGTGAGCGGCTACACCTTC. Protein product: CASSSVSGYTF.

The chain employs TRBV4-2 and TRBJ1-1; 8 bases fit TRBD1. CDR1 is LGHNA and CDR2 is YNFKEQ in the germline V gene. V was clipped by 1 base and J by 1 base; unmatched bases: 8. This CDR3 spans 17 amino acids. The CDR3 coding sequence is TGTGCCAGCAGCCAAGGGGCCCAACAGGGGGGGAACACTGAAGCTTTCTTT. This translates into CASSQGAQQGGNTEAFF.

The chain is built from TRBV15 and TRBJ2-3, with 10 bases matching TRBD2. The germline CDR1 and CDR2 sequences are LNHNV and YYDKDF (reference sequence). V lost 0 bases and J lost 0; bases outside the gene matches: 6. This CDR3 region has 18 residues. The chain's CDR3 is CATSRDEGLASSTDTQYF. CDR3 sequence (DNA): TGTGCCACCAGCAGAGATGAGGGACTAGCGTCTAGCACAGATACGCAGTATTTT.

V and J are TRBV5-6 and TRBJ1-2; D not certain. Trimming pared 3 bases from V and 4 bases from J, leaving 13 bases between. CDR1 is SGHDT and CDR2 is YYEEEE in the germline V gene. This CDR3 has 14 amino acids. The CDR3: CASSSSGGSYGYTF. The DNA for the CDR3 is TGTGCCAGCAGCTCTTCCGGAGGGAGCTATGGCTACACCTTC.

The DNA for the CDR3 is TGTGCCTGGAGTCCGGGTACCGGGGAGCTGTTTTTT. Its protein is CAWSPGTGELFF. The chain carries TRBV30 and TRBJ2-2; D is unresolved. Germline CDR1 GTSNPN, CDR2 SVGIG (reference sequence). Deletions cut 2 bases from V and 5 bases from J, with 6 bases between. The CDR3 is 12 amino acids.